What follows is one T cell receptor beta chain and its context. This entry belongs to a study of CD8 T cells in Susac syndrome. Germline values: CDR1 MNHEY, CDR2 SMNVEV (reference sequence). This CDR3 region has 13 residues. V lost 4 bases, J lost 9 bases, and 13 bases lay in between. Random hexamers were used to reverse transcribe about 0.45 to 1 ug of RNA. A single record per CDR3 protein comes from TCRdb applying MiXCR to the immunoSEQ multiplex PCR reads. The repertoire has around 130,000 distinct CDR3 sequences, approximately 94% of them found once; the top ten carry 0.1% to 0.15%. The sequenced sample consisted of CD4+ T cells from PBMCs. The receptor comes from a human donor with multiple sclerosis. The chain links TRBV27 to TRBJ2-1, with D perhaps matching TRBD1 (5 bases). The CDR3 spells CASSSTVDSEQFF. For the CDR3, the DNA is TGTGCCAGCAGTTCGACGGTTGACAGTGAGCAGTTCTTC.